The clone carrying this T cell receptor beta chain was counted many times. Its antigen is as yet unknown. This sample was taken from a study of CD8 T cells in ankylosing spondylitis. Findings and limits, study-wide: Some of these motif variants have turned up before, in reports on reactive arthritis synovial fluid and blood. In ankylosing spondylitis patients, matched synovial fluid reportedly showed significant enrichment of disease-linked clones. Blood from ankylosing spondylitis patients appeared to carry a characteristic roughly eight-variant TCR beta motif.

Germline values: CDR1 SGHAT, CDR2 FQNNGV. V was shortened by 0 bases and J by 3 bases, with 23 bases between the two germline ends. CDR3 length: 19 amino acids. Preparation of TCR beta libraries was done by quantitative 5'-RACE with molecular barcodes. TCRdb reprocessed the 5' RACE reads via MiXCR and lists one record per CDR3 protein. Of approximately 240,000 distinct CDR3 sequences listed, roughly a quarter are singletons. Material for sequencing was blood, either unsorted or a sorted T cell fraction (not recorded which). This TCR was recovered from a male donor with ankylosing spondylitis or in good health (not recorded which). The chain recombines TRBV11-2 with TRBJ2-5; D is undetermined. The DNA for the CDR3 is TGTGCCAGCAGCTTAGATTGGATAAGGGCCAGAGCCACCAAAGAGACCCAGTACTTC. The encoded protein is CASSLDWIRARATKETQYF.